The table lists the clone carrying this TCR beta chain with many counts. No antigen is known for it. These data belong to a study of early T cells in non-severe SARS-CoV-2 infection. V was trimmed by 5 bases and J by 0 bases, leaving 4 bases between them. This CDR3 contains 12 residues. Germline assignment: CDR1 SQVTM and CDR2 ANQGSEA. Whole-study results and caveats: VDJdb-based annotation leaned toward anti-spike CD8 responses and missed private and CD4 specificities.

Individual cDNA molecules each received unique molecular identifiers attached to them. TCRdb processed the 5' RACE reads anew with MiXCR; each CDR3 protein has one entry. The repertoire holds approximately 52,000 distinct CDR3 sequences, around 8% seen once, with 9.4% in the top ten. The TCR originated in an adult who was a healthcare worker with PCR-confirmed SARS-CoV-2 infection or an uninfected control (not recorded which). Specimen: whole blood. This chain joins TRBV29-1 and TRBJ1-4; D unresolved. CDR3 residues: CSVSATNEKLFF. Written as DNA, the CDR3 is TGCAGCGTTAGCGCAACTAATGAAAAACTGTTTTTT.